One sample yielded the 29 T cell receptor beta chains listed below, sequenced in a study of technical replicates of blood from a handful of donors. Some clones are missing from TCRdb's copy, which holds only in-frame ones; the method was immunoSEQ multiplex PCR. The data hold approximately 76,000 clones, with just over 85% observed a single time. Sample: PBMCs. These receptors all stem from a human donor in good health. Some clones in this sample may be carry-over from other donors' samples.

This clone was observed a few times. CDR3 sequence reads: CSVELPEAGGNLVNEQYF. The CDR3 DNA is TGCAGCGTTGAACTACCGGAGGCGGGAGGTAACCTTGTGAACGAGCAGTACTTC. V and J are TRBV29-1 and TRBJ2-7; 8 positions match TRBD2. J lost 5 bases, V lost 2 bases, and 20 bases had no gene match. Germline CDR1 and CDR2: SQVTM and ANQGSEA. This CDR3 has 18 residues.

This clone was recorded a few times. V gene TRBV16 combines with J gene TRBJ2-1, with D perhaps TRBD2 (6 bases). Trimming cost V 0 bases and J 4 bases, with 16 bases left between them. This CDR3 region has 17 residues. CDR1 KGHSY and CDR2 FQNENV come from the germline V gene. CDR3 nucleotide sequence: TGTGCCAGCAGCCAATCATTAGCGGATGCGGAATACAATGAGCAGTTCTTC. This encodes CASSQSLADAEYNEQFF.

The V call is TRBV6-6, the J call TRBJ1-2, with no clear D. Germline V gene lookup returns CDR1 MNHNY and CDR2 SVGAGI (reference sequence). CDR3 length: 13 amino acids. V lost 2 bases to trimming and J lost 5 bases, with 9 bases between them. The CDR3 DNA follows: TGTGCCAGCAGTTACCAGGCAGAGTATGGCTACACCTTC. Translated, it gives CASSYQAEYGYTF.

The V gene is TRBV7-2, the J gene TRBJ2-7, with a possible D match to TRBD1 (6 bases). Germline CDR1 is SGHTA and CDR2 is FQGNSA. With 4 bases removed from V and 2 bases from J, the gap between germline ends came to 15 bases. This CDR3 is built from 15 residues. The CDR3 protein is CASSSSRTVTYEQYF. The DNA for the CDR3 is TGTGCCAGCAGCTCCTCCAGGACAGTCACCTACGAGCAGTACTTC.

The chain links TRBV5-4 to TRBJ2-2, with 12 positions matching TRBD2. Germline CDR1 is SGHNT and CDR2 is YYREEE (reference sequence). With V trimmed by 4 bases and J by 6 bases, 4 bases remained unmatched. CDR3 size: 15 residues. The CDR3 protein is CASSMTSGGPGELFF. CDR3 DNA: TGTGCCAGCAGCATGACTAGCGGGGGCCCCGGGGAGCTGTTTTTT. The whole variable domain, filled in from reference TRBV5-4 and TRBJ2-2, reads ETGVTQSPTHLIKTRGQQVTLRCSSQSGHNTVSWYQQALGQGPQFIFQYYREEENGRGNFPPRFSGLQFPNYSSELNVNALELDDSALYLCASSMTSGGPGELFFGEGSRLTVL.

The V gene is TRBV2, the J gene TRBJ2-7; D uncertain. The V and J ends lost 4 bases and 5 bases respectively, with 6 bases between them. Per germline, CDR1 SNHLY and CDR2 FYNNEI. The length of the CDR3 is 11 residues. This CDR3 is CASSAKNEQYF. CDR3 in DNA: TGTGCCAGCAGTGCTAAAAACGAGCAGTACTTC.

CDR3 sequence reads: CASSLSIQGLGDEQFF. The CDR3 DNA reads TGTGCCAGCAGCTTATCCATTCAGGGGTTGGGTGATGAGCAGTTCTTC. This chain joins TRBV7-9 and TRBJ2-1, with D perhaps matching TRBD1 (6 bases). The germline V gene encodes CDR1 SEHNR and CDR2 FQNEAQ (reference sequence). The V gene lost 2 bases and the J gene lost 8 bases, with 19 bases spanning the gap. The CDR3 is 16 amino acids.

The chain employs TRBV7-9 and TRBJ2-7; 15 bases match TRBD2. V shed 4 bases, J shed 5 bases, and the junction held 3 bases outside the gene matches. The germline CDR1 and CDR2 sequences are SEHNR and FQNEAQ (reference sequence). CDR3 length equals 15 residues. CDR3 in DNA: TGTGCCAGCAGCTCGGGACTAGCGGGAGGCAACGAGCAGTACTTC. Translated: CASSSGLAGGNEQYF.

The V and J genes are TRBV5-4 and TRBJ1-4, with a weak D call TRBD1 (5 bases). Deletions cut 4 bases from V and 4 bases from J, with 11 bases between. The length of the CDR3 is 14 residues. CDR1 is SGHNT and CDR2 is YYREEE in the germline V gene (reference sequence). CDR3 coding DNA: TGTGCCAGCAGCCTCAACAGGAATAATGAAAAACTGTTTTTT. It is translated as CASSLNRNNEKLFF.

This clone has more than one count but fewer than ten. The V gene is TRBV29-1, the J gene TRBJ2-3, with a possible D match to TRBD2 (5 bases). The germline V and J ends were trimmed by 0 bases and 4 bases, with 11 bases remaining between them. There are 14 residues in the CDR3. Per the germline V gene, CDR1 is SQVTM and CDR2 is ANQGSEA. CDR3 in DNA: TGCAGCGTTGAAGAAGGAGGCCGGGCAGATACGCAGTATTTT. Its protein product is CSVEEGGRADTQYF.

The chain links TRBV5-1 to TRBJ2-1; 12 bases map to TRBD2. The germline V gene encodes CDR1 SGHRS and CDR2 YFSETQ. This CDR3 has 14 residues. Unmatched junction bases numbered 7, after V lost 5 bases and J lost 10 bases. CDR3 DNA: TGCGCCAGCAGTCGACTAGCGGGAGATAGGGAGCAGTTCTTC. Translated: CASSRLAGDREQFF.

The rearrangement joins TRBV11-3 to TRBJ2-1; 7 nucleotides match TRBD2. Germline trimming cut 1 base from V and 5 bases from J; bases unmatched to any gene: 5. Germline CDR1 SGHNT, CDR2 YENEEA. This CDR3 has 15 residues. The CDR3 nucleotides read TGTGCCAGCAGCTTAGGGCTAGCGGTGGACAATGAGCAGTTCTTC. Translation: CASSLGLAVDNEQFF.

The chain links TRBV4-3 to TRBJ2-7; D call uncertain. The V gene's germline CDR1 is LGHNA and CDR2 YSLEER. There are 16 residues in the CDR3. V lost 0 bases, J lost 0 bases, and 12 bases lay in between. The CDR3 DNA reads TGCGCCAGCAGCCAAGAATACTCCCCATCCTCCTACGAGCAGTACTTC. Translation gives CASSQEYSPSSYEQYF.

The table lists this clone with a count of one. V is TRBV10-2 and J is TRBJ1-4; D gene uncertain. Germline V gives CDR1 WSHSY, CDR2 SAAADI. This CDR3 has 10 residues. The V gene lost 8 bases and the J gene lost 4 bases, with 2 bases spanning the gap. As DNA, the CDR3 is TGCGCCAGCCGTAATGAAAAACTGTTTTTT. As protein: CASRNEKLFF.

V gene TRBV18 combines with J gene TRBJ2-3; D is ambiguous. Per germline, CDR1 KGHSH and CDR2 LQKENI. The CDR3 has 15 residues. V gave up 6 bases and J gave up 0 bases, with 13 bases separating them. The CDR3 DNA reads as TGTGCCAGCTCTCCCCAGGAAACTAGCACAGATACGCAGTATTTT. Protein sequence: CASSPQETSTDTQYF.

The CDR3 spells CASSLSLGGGNTIYF. The CDR3 region has the DNA TGCGCCAGCAGCCTCTCTCTGGGGGGTGGAAACACCATATATTTT. The chain couples TRBV4-1 to TRBJ1-3, with D possibly TRBD1 on 5 matching bases. Trimming pared 4 bases from V and 3 bases from J, leaving 13 bases between. This CDR3 contains 15 residues. Germline assignment: CDR1 MGHRA and CDR2 YSYEKL.

The gene calls are TRBV19 and TRBJ1-1; D is unresolved. V lost 10 bases and J 1 base, leaving 16 bases between the germline ends. The length of the CDR3 is 14 residues. CDR1 is LNHDA, CDR2 SQIVND, per germline (reference sequence). The CDR3, as DNA: TGTGCCACCCTATCGGTCCCGGGGAACACTGAAGCTTTCTTT. This encodes CATLSVPGNTEAFF. The full variable domain, its missing parts supplied by reference TRBV19 and TRBJ1-1, is DGGITQSPKYLFRKEGQNVTLSCEQNLNHDAMYWYRQDPGQGLRLIYYSQIVNDFQKGDIAEGYSVSREKKESFPLTVTSAQKNPTAFYLCATLSVPGNTEAFFGQGTRLTVV.

This chain uses TRBV6-5 with TRBJ2-7; the match to TRBD1 covers 11 bases. The V segment lost 0 bases and the J segment 0 bases; nucleotides outside the gene matches: 1. The germline gives CDR1 MNHEY, CDR2 SVGAGI. The CDR3 is 16 residues long. CDR3 in amino acids: CASSYSGQGGSYEQYF. CDR3 sequence (DNA): TGTGCCAGCAGTTACTCGGGACAGGGGGGCTCCTACGAGCAGTACTTC.

The chain employs TRBV10-3 and TRBJ2-1, with D unresolved. With 7 bases removed from V and 10 bases from J, the gap between germline ends came to 14 bases. Per the germline V gene, CDR1 is ENHRY and CDR2 is SYGVKD. This CDR3 region has 12 residues. CDR3 nucleotides: TGTGCCATCAAACGAATCGGGTCAGAGCAGTTCTTC. This encodes CAIKRIGSEQFF.

This CDR3 reads CASSQETGGGETQYF. In nucleotides, the CDR3 is TGTGCCAGCAGCCAAGAAACAGGGGGCGGTGAGACCCAGTACTTC. The chain has TRBV4-2 and TRBJ2-5, with 9 positions matching TRBD1. V gave up 0 bases and J gave up 5 bases; unmatched junction bases: 4. CDR3 length: 15 residues. CDR1 LGHNA and CDR2 YNFKEQ come from the germline V gene.

This clone was seen only once. J is TRBJ1-2 and V is TRBV5-4, with 12 positions matching TRBD1. The length of the CDR3 is 15 residues. Per germline, CDR1 SGHNT and CDR2 YYREEE (reference sequence). With 7 bases clipped from V and 3 bases from J, the junction kept 7 bases outside the gene matches. The CDR3 protein is CASGGDRGPYYGYTF. The CDR3 region has the DNA TGTGCCAGCGGGGGGGACAGGGGGCCTTACTATGGCTACACCTTC.

V gene TRBV27 combines with J gene TRBJ2-1; 10 bases align to TRBD2. This CDR3 is 16 amino acids long. J was trimmed by 7 bases and V by 7 bases; bases with no gene match: 13. Germline-derived CDR1 and CDR2 are MNHEY and SMNVEV (reference sequence). CDR3 region: CASKTRELAGLNEQFF. DNA for the CDR3: TGTGCCAGCAAAACCAGGGAACTAGCGGGACTGAATGAGCAGTTCTTC.

The chain links TRBV4-2 to TRBJ2-5; 10 positions agree with TRBD2. Losses at the gene ends were 1 base for V and 5 bases for J; bases not matched to a gene: 13. This CDR3 is built from 18 residues. The germline CDR1 and CDR2 sequences are LGHNA and YNFKEQ. CDR3 DNA: TGTGCCAGCAGCCAAGGGATACTAGCGGGAAAGGCCGGGGAGACCCAGTACTTC. Its protein product is CASSQGILAGKAGETQYF.

The rearrangement uses TRBV9 and TRBJ1-4, with TRBD1 matching over 7 bases. V trimming: 4 bases; J trimming: 4 bases; junction bases outside the gene matches: 7. Germline CDR1 reads SGDLS; CDR2 reads YYNGEE. The CDR3 contains 15 residues. The CDR3 DNA follows: TGTGCCAGCAGCCCTATGGGGACAGTTAATGAAAAACTGTTTTTT. Translating gives CASSPMGTVNEKLFF.

This chain uses TRBV6-5 with TRBJ2-5, with TRBD2 as a possible D gene (6 bases). The germline gives CDR1 MNHEY, CDR2 SVGAGI. There are 15 residues in the CDR3. Trimming removed 5 bases at V and 2 bases at J, with 15 bases between. CDR3 amino acids: CASSLTLALQETQYF. The CDR3 DNA is TGTGCCAGCAGTCTGACCCTAGCGTTACAAGAGACCCAGTACTTC.

This chain joins TRBV11-2 and TRBJ2-5, with D hard to call. This CDR3 is 12 amino acids long. The germline V and J ends were trimmed by 6 bases and 4 bases, with 9 bases remaining between them. CDR1 and CDR2 (germline): SGHAT, FQNNGV. This CDR3 is CASRGGGETQYF. The CDR3, as DNA: TGTGCCAGCAGAGGCGGCGGAGAGACCCAGTACTTC.

This clone was found a few times. The gene calls are TRBV4-2 and TRBJ1-1; the match to TRBD1 covers 9 bases. The CDR3 length is 16 residues. The germline CDR1 and CDR2 sequences are LGHNA and YNFKEQ. V shed 0 bases and J 5 bases; nucleotides not matched to a gene: 7. CDR3 amino acids: CASSQDPTGGWTEAFF. CDR3 coding DNA: TGTGCCAGCAGCCAAGACCCGACAGGGGGTTGGACTGAAGCTTTCTTT.

This sequence joins TRBV2 and TRBJ1-2; 8 bases line up with TRBD1. Germline-derived CDR1 and CDR2 are SNHLY and FYNNEI. The CDR3 has 13 residues. The V gene end was trimmed by 11 bases and the J gene end by 1 base; junction bases not matched to a gene: 6. CDR3 coding DNA: TGTGCCGGTCGACAGGGGCATAACTATGGCTACACCTTC. This encodes CAGRQGHNYGYTF.

The rearrangement joins TRBV5-6 to TRBJ2-5; 9 nucleotides agree with TRBD2. The J segment lost 3 bases and the V segment lost 0 bases, leaving 6 bases of the junction unmatched. Germline V gene data show CDR1 as SGHDT and CDR2 as YYEEEE. The CDR3 is made up of 16 amino acids. The CDR3 loop reads CASSLGGLAFKETQYF. CDR3 bases: TGTGCCAGCAGCTTGGGTGGACTAGCGTTTAAAGAGACCCAGTACTTC.